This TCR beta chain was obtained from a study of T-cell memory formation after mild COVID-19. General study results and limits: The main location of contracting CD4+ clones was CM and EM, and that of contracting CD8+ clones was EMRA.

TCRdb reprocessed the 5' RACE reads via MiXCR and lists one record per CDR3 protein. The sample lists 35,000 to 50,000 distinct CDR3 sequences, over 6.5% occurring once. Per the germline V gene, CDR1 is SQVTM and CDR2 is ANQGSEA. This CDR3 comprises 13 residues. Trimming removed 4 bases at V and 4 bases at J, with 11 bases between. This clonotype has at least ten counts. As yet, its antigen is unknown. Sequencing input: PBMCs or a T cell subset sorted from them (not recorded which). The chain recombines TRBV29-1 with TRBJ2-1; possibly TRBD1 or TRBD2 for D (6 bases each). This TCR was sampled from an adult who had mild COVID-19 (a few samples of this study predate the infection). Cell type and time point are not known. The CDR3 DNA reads TGCAGCGTTGGTGGGGGGCGGTACAATGAGCAGTTCTTC. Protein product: CSVGGGRYNEQFF.